The 10 T cell receptor beta chains given below trace back to one sample, sequenced in a study of OX40 agonist ivuxolimab in advanced cancers. Generated by immunoSEQ multiplex PCR, the TCRdb table keeps only in-frame clones and is missing some. The repertoire holds 48,000 or so clones, with 70% to 90% as singletons. The sample was CD4+ or CD8+ T cells sorted from blood, taken in a trial of the OX40 agonist ivuxolimab. These receptors all stem from an adult with an advanced solid tumor such as melanoma, head and neck, liver or kidney cancer.

The chain uses TRBV4-3 and TRBJ2-7; D call uncertain. The CDR3 is 13 amino acids. Germline CDR1 is LGHNA and CDR2 is YSLEER. V was shortened by 4 bases and J by 3 bases, with 10 bases between the two germline ends. The CDR3: CASSPSENYEQYF. The CDR3, as DNA: TGCGCCAGCAGCCCGTCGGAGAACTACGAGCAGTACTTC.

The chain carries TRBV11-2 and TRBJ2-5, with 13 bases matching TRBD2. J was trimmed by 1 base and V by 4 bases; bases with no gene match: 6. The CDR3 has 17 amino acids. The germline V gene has CDR1 SGHAT and CDR2 FQNNGV. For the CDR3, the DNA is TGTGCCAGCAGCTCAGGACTAGCGGGGGACGGCCAAGAGACCCAGTACTTC. Translated, it gives CASSSGLAGDGQETQYF.

The DNA of the CDR3 is TGTGCCAGCAGCCGCTTCCAGGGGGTAGTGTACTTC. Translating gives CASSRFQGVVYF. This chain uses TRBV7-2 with TRBJ2-4; the match to TRBD1 covers 7 bases. V dropped 5 bases and J dropped 15; count of bases not matched to a gene: 10. This CDR3 spans 12 amino acids. The V gene's germline CDR1 is SGHTA and CDR2 FQGNSA. The variable domain in full, with the rest retrieved from reference TRBV7-2 and TRBJ2-4, is GAGVSQSPSNKVTEKGKDVELRCDPISGHTALYWYRQSLGQGLEFLIYFQGNSAPDKSGLPSDRFSAERTGGSVSTLTIQRTQQEDSAVYLCASSRFQGVVYFGAGTRLSVL.

This clone was seen once. The chain carries TRBV15 and TRBJ2-3; D is uncertain. Trimming took 1 base from V and 2 from J, leaving 7 bases between them. There are 14 residues in the CDR3. Germline loops: CDR1 LNHNV, CDR2 YYDKDF (reference sequence). The chain's CDR3 is CATSRGGYTDTQYF. The CDR3 region has the DNA TGTGCCACCAGCAGAGGAGGTTACACAGATACGCAGTATTTT.

The J gene is TRBJ2-2, the V gene TRBV13, with D hard to call. This CDR3 has 11 residues. CDR1 is PRHDT and CDR2 is FYEKMQ in the germline V gene (reference sequence). V lost 11 bases and J lost 6, with 10 bases in between. CDR3 nucleotide sequence: TGTGCCGGTTCCTTCTCCGGGGAGCTGTTTTTT. Translation gives CAGSFSGELFF.

The chain combines TRBV19 with TRBJ2-5; TRBD2 agrees at 8 bases. Germline CDR1 reads LNHDA; CDR2 reads SQIVND (reference sequence). The CDR3 runs 15 residues. V was clipped by 1 base and J by 2 bases; unmatched bases: 3. CDR3 residues: CASSIAGGLQETQYF. The CDR3 DNA is TGTGCCAGTAGTATAGCGGGGGGGCTGCAAGAGACCCAGTACTTC.

This chain uses TRBV28 with TRBJ1-1, with D maybe TRBD1 (5 bases). The CDR3 runs to 15 residues. Looked up from germline, CDR1 is MDHEN and CDR2 is SYDVKM. The germline V and J ends were trimmed by 6 bases and 0 bases, with 14 bases remaining between them. CDR3 protein: CASSGGGPMNTEAFF. The DNA of the CDR3 is TGTGCCAGCAGCGGGGGGGGACCCATGAACACTGAAGCTTTCTTT.

The V and J genes are TRBV10-1 and TRBJ2-6; TRBD2 is a possible D gene (5 bases). The CDR3 contains 16 residues. V was pared by 8 bases and J by 4 bases, with 18 bases between. CDR1 WNHNN and CDR2 SYGVQD come from the germline V gene (reference sequence). DNA for the CDR3: TGCGCCAGCGATACCGGGGTACGTAGAGGGGCCAACGTCCTGACTTTC. Encoded protein: CASDTGVRRGANVLTF.

The DNA of the CDR3 is TGCGCCAGCAGCCAAAGCTTGTTAGCGGGGGGTTCGTGGTTAGCCATTCAGTACTTC. It is translated as CASSQSLLAGGSWLAIQYF. The J gene is TRBJ2-4, the V gene TRBV4-3; 10 positions agree with TRBD2. Germline-derived CDR1 and CDR2 are LGHNA and YSLEER. The ends lost 2 bases at V and 9 bases at J; junction bases unmatched: 19. The CDR3 is 19 amino acids.

This chain links TRBV9 with TRBJ2-2, with a weak D call TRBD2 (6 bases). Germline V gives CDR1 SGDLS, CDR2 YYNGEE. The CDR3 sequence is 16 residues long. Trimming shortened V by 3 bases and J by 6 bases, and 18 bases separated the two germline ends. The CDR3 region is CASSAVGVPGAGELFF. DNA for the CDR3: TGTGCCAGCAGCGCAGTCGGGGTTCCGGGGGCCGGGGAGCTGTTTTTT.